Here is one T cell receptor beta chain with its context. The data were obtained in a study of T cell changes during pregnancy in multiple sclerosis. Sequenced by immunoSEQ multiplex PCR; TCRdb stores in-frame clones only, minus some. Of around 40,000 clones listed, over 80% are singletons. The V end lost 3 bases, the J end lost 0 bases, and 10 bases lay between the germline ends. The germline gives CDR1 SGHTA, CDR2 FQGNSA. There are 15 residues in the CDR3. This sequence originates from a female donor in good health, enrolled as a control in a pregnancy study. The specimen was CD4+ T cells from peripheral blood mononuclear cells, collected in the third trimester of pregnancy. The gene calls are TRBV7-2 and TRBJ2-3, with D possibly being TRBD2 (6 bases). The CDR3 sequence: CASSFDGGSTDTQYF. CDR3 nucleotides: TGTGCCAGCAGCTTCGACGGGGGAAGCACAGATACGCAGTATTTT.